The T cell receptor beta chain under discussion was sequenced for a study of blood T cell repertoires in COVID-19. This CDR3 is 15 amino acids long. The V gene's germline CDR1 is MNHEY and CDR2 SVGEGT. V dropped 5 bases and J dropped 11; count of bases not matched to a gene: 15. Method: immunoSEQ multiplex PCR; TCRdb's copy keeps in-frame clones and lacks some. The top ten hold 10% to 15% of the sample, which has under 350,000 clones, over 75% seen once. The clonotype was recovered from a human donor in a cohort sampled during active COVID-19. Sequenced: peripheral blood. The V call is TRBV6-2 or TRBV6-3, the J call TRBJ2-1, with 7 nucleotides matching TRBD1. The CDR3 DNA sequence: TGTGCCAGCAGTCCCGCCGGGACAGCTTTTCGGAAGCAGTTCTTC. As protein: CASSPAGTAFRKQFF.